Below, one TCR beta chain is given with its context. Its antigen is still unknown. The time point here: week 5, during vaccination. One vaccine dose held 300 ug of mutant IDH1 20-mer peptide and came with topical imiquimod. The donor cohort comprised cases of new WHO grade 3 or 4 IDH1-mutant, ATRX-lost astrocytoma. This record belongs to a study of a mutant IDH1 vaccine in newly diagnosed glioma. Turning to the study itself: Eight vaccine doses were administered to patients at weeks 1, 3, 5, 7, 11, 15, 19 and 23. Investigators started vaccination 4-6 weeks after radiotherapy alone, or with temozolomide cycles.

TCRdb's copy holds only in-frame clones and misses some; the assay was immunoSEQ multiplex PCR. The sample shows 30,000 to 35,000 clones, approximately 53% of them seen only once. Findings and limits, study-wide: Pseudoprogression apparently lacked any relation to changes in top peripheral T cell clonotypes.

The sequenced sample was PBMCs, obtained from a glioma patient whose treatment included an IDH1 peptide vaccine. This TCR derives from a woman in her late teens or twenties with glioma.

The chain's CDR3 is CASRANSNQPQHF. The CDR3 coding sequence is TGTGCCAGTAGGGCTAATAGCAATCAGCCCCAGCATTTT. The chain couples TRBV19 to TRBJ1-5, with D hard to call. Germline V gene sequence: CDR1 LNHDA, CDR2 SQIVND (reference sequence). Trimming pared 6 bases from V and 0 bases from J, leaving 6 bases between. The CDR3 totals 13 residues.